This entry describes one T cell receptor beta chain. An end of the junction does not agree with germline; a read error may underlie this. This sample stems from a study of T-cell reconstitution after alpha-beta-depleted transplantation in children. Molecular barcoding with unique molecular identifiers was used for the TCRbeta library. TCRdb re-called the PCR reads through MiXCR, storing one row per CDR3 protein. This repertoire shows 500,000 to 650,000 distinct CDR3 sequences, approximately 13% found once; its top ten account for around 2.2%. Germline lookup yields CDR1 LGHNA and CDR2 YSLEER. This CDR3 is built from 15 residues.

The starting material was PBMCs, mostly from graft donor cells, obtained 360 days after TCRalphabeta/CD19-depleted stem cell transplant. The rearrangement links TRBV4-3 to TRBJ2-2, with D possibly matching TRBD2 (5 bases). The TCR was taken from a male patient between 10 and 17 years old who had a stem cell transplant for acute myeloid leukemia, so the T cells may come from the graft donor. DNA for the CDR3: TGCGTCAGCAGCCACGACCGGGGTAGAACCGGGGAGCTGTTTTTT. The encoded protein is CVSSHDRGRTGELFF.